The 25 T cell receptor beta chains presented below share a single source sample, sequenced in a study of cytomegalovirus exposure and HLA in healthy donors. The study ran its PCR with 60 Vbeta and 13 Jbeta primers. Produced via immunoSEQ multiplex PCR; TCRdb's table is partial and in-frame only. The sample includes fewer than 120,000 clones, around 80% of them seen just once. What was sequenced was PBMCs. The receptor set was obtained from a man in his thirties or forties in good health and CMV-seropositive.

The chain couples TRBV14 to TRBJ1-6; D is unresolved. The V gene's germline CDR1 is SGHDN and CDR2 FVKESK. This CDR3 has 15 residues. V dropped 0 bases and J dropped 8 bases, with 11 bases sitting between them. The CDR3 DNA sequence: TGTGCCAGCAGCCAAGAAAGGCAGGTAGATTCACCCCTCCACTTT. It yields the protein CASSQERQVDSPLHF.

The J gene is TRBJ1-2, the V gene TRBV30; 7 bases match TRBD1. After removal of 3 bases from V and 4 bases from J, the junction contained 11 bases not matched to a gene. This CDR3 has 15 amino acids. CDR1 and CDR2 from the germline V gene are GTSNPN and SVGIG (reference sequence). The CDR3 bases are TGTGCCTGGAGCCCAAGACAGGGTTGGAGCTATGGCTACACCTTC. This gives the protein CAWSPRQGWSYGYTF.

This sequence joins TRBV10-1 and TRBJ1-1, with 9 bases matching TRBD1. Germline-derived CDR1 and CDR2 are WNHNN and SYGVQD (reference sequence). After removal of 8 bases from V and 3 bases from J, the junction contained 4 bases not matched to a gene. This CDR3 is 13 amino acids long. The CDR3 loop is CASSRQGDTEAFF. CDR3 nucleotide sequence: TGCGCCAGCTCCCGACAGGGGGACACTGAAGCTTTCTTT.

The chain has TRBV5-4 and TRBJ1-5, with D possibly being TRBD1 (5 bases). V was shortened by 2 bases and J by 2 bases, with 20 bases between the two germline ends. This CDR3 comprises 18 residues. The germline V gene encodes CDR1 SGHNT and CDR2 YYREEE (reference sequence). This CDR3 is CASSLWGGISTGNQPQHF. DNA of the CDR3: TGTGCCAGCAGCTTATGGGGGGGGATCAGTACGGGCAATCAGCCCCAGCATTTT.

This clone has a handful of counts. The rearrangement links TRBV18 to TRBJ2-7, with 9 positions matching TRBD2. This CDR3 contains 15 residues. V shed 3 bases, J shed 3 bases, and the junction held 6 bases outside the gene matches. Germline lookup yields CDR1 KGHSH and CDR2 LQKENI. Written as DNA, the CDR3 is TGTGCCAGCTCACCCCCTAGCGGGGCAATCTACGAGCAGTACTTC. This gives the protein CASSPPSGAIYEQYF.

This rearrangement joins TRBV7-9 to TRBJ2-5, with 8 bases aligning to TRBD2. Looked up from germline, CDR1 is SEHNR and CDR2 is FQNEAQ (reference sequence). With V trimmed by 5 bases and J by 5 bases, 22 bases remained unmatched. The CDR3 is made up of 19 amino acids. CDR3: CASSRLGGLAGLHGETQYF. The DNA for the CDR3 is TGTGCCAGCAGCCGACTCGGCGGGCTAGCGGGCCTACACGGGGAGACCCAGTACTTC.

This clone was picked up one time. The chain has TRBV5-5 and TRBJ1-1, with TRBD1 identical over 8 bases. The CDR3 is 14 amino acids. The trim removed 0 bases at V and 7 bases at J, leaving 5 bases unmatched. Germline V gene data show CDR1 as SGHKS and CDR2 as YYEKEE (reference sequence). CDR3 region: CASSLGGTGFEAFF. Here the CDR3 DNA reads TGTGCCAGCAGCTTGGGCGGGACAGGCTTTGAAGCTTTCTTT.

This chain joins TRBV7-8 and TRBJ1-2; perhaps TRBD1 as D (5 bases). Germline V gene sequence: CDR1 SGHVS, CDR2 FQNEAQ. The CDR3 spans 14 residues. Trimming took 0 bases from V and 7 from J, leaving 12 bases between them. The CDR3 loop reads CASSLAHGGGGYTF. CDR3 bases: TGTGCCAGCAGCTTAGCGCACGGGGGAGGTGGCTACACCTTC.

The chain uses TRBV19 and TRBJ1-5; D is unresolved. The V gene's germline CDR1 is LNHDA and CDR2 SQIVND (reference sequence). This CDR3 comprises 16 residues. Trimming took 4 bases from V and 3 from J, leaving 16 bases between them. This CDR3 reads CASSSHRGRSNQPQHF. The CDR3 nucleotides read TGTGCCAGTAGTAGTCATCGAGGGAGGTCCAATCAGCCCCAGCATTTT.

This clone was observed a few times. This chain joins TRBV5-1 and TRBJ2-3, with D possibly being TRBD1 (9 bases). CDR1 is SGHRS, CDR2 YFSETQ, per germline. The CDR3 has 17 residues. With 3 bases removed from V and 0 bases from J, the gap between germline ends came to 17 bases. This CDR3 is CASSWTGAGGSTDTQYF. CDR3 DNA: TGCGCCAGCAGCTGGACAGGGGCGGGGGGCAGCACAGATACGCAGTATTTT.

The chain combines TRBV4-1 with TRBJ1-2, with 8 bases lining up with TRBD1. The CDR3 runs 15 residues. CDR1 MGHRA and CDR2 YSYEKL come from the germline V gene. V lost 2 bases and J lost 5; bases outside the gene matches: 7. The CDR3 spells CASSQPGQGRYGYTF. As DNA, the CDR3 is TGCGCCAGCAGCCAACCCGGACAGGGTCGTTATGGCTACACCTTC.

CDR3 nucleotides: TGTGCCAGCAGCCCGAGGAGGGACAGCTCTAACTATGGCTACACCTTC. Its translation is CASSPRRDSSNYGYTF. The rearrangement uses TRBV7-2 and TRBJ1-2, with 7 nucleotides matching TRBD1. V lost 5 bases, J lost 0 bases, and 9 bases stayed unmatched. Germline V CDR1 and CDR2: SGHTA, FQGNSA. This CDR3 contains 16 residues. Based on the CDR3 plus reference TRBV7-2 and TRBJ1-2, the full variable domain is GAGVSQSPSNKVTEKGKDVELRCDPISGHTALYWYRQSLGQGLEFLIYFQGNSAPDKSGLPSDRFSAERTGGSVSTLTIQRTQQEDSAVYLCASSPRRDSSNYGYTFGSGTRLTVV.

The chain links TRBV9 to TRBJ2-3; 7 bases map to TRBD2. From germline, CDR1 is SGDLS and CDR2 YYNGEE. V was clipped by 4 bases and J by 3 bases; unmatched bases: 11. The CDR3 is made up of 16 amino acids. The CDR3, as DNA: TGTGCCAGCAGCCCCCACGGCGGGGGAGGGACAGATACGCAGTATTTT. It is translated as CASSPHGGGGTDTQYF.

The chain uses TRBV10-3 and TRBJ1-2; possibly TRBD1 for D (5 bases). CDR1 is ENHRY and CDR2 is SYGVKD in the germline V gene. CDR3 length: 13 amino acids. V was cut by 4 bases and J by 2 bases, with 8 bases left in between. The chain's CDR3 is CAISGDRNYGYTF. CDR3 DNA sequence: TGTGCCATCAGTGGAGACAGAAACTATGGCTACACCTTC.

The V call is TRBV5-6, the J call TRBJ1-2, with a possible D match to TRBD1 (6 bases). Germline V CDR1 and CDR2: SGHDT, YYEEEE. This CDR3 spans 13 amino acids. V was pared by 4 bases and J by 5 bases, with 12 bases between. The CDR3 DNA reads TGTGCCAGCAGCCCCGGGGGGGCGTATGGCTACACCTTC. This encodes CASSPGGAYGYTF.

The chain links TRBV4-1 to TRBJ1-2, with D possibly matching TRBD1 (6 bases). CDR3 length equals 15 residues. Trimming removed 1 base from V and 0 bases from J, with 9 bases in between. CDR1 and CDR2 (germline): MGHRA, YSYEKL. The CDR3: CASSQGAGANYGYTF. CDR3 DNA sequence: TGCGCCAGCAGCCAAGGAGCAGGGGCTAACTATGGCTACACCTTC.

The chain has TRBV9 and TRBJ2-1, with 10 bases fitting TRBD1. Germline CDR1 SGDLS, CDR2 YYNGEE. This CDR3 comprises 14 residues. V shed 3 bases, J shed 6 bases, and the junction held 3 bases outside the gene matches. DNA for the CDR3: TGTGCCAGCAGCGGGACAGGGGGTATCAATGAGCAGTTCTTC. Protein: CASSGTGGINEQFF.

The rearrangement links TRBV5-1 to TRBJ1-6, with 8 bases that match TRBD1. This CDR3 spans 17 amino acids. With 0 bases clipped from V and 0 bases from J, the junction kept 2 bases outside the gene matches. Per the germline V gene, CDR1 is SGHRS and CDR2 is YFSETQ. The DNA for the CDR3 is TGCGCCAGCAGCTTGGACCAGGGGGCCTCCTATAATTCACCCCTCCACTTT. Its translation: CASSLDQGASYNSPLHF.

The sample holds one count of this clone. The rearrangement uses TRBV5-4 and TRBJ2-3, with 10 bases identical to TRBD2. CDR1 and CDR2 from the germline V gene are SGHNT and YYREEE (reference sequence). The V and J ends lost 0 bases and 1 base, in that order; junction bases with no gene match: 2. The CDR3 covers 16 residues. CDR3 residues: CASSLGLAGGTDTQYF. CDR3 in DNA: TGTGCCAGCAGCTTGGGCCTAGCGGGGGGCACAGATACGCAGTATTTT.

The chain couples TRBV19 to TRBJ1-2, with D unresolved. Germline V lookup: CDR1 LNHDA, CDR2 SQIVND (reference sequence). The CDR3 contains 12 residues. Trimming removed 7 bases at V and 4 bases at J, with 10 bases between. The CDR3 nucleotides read TGTGCCAGTATCAAACCCGGCTATGGCTACACCTTC. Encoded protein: CASIKPGYGYTF.

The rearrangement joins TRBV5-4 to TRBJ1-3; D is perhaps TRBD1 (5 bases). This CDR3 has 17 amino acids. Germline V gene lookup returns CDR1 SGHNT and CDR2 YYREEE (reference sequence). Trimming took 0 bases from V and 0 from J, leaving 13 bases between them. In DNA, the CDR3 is TGTGCCAGCAGCTTGGATGGGGGGGTTTACTCTGGAAACACCATATATTTT. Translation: CASSLDGGVYSGNTIYF.

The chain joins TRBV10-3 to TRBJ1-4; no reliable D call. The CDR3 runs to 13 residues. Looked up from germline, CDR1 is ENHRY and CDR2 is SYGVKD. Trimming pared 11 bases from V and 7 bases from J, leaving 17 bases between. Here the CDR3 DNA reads TGTGCCGTTCATCGGGGAAGAGGTGAAAAACTGTTTTTT. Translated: CAVHRGRGEKLFF.

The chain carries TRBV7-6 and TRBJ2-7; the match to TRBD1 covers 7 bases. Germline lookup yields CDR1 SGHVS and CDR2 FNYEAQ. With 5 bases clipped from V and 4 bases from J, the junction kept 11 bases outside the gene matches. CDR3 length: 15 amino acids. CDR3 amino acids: CASSRSGTAYYEQYF. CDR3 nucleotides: TGTGCCAGCAGCCGATCCGGGACAGCTTATTACGAGCAGTACTTC.

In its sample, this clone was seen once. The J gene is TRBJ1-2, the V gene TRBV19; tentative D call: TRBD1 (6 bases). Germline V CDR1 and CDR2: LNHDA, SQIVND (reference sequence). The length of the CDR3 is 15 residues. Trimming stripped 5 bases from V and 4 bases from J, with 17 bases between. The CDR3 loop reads CASSPTGDTGYGYTF. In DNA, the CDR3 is TGTGCCAGTAGTCCTACCGGGGACACTGGCTATGGCTACACCTTC.

CDR3 loop: CASLKGGSYNEQFF. Written as DNA, the CDR3 is TGTGCCAGCCTGAAAGGGGGATCCTACAATGAGCAGTTCTTC. V is TRBV25-1 and J is TRBJ2-1; the D gene is possibly TRBD1 (6 bases). V was clipped by 8 bases and J by 1 base, with 12 bases between them. The germline CDR1 and CDR2 sequences are MGHDK and SYGVNS. This CDR3 comprises 14 residues. The whole variable domain, filled in from reference TRBV25-1 and TRBJ2-1, reads EADIYQTPRYLVIGTGKKITLECSQTMGHDKMYWYQQDPGMELHLIHYSYGVNSTEKGDLSSESTVSRIRTEHFPLTLESARPSHTSQYLCASLKGGSYNEQFFGPGTRLTVL.